The 17 T cell receptor beta chains presented below share a single source sample, sequenced in a study of cytomegalovirus exposure and HLA in healthy donors. Vbeta (60) and Jbeta (13) primers were used in the PCR. Measured with immunoSEQ multiplex PCR; TCRdb has only the in-frame clones, and not every one. The sample lists around 130,000 clones, around 72% occurring once. Sequencing was carried out using PBMCs. Receptor source: a woman aged 35 to 49 in good health and CMV-seronegative.

The chain joins TRBV5-1 to TRBJ2-5; possible D gene TRBD2, 5 bases. The CDR3 totals 15 residues. Germline CDR1 SGHRS, CDR2 YFSETQ. The V end was cut by 1 base, the J end by 2 bases, with 12 bases between. In DNA, the CDR3 is TGCGCCAGCAGCTTGAGTAGCGAGATACAAGAGACCCAGTACTTC. This codes for CASSLSSEIQETQYF.

The chain uses TRBV4-2 and TRBJ1-1; 7 nucleotides agree with TRBD1. The CDR3 consists of 17 residues. The germline V gene encodes CDR1 LGHNA and CDR2 YNFKEQ. The V and J ends lost 0 bases and 1 base, in that order; junction bases with no gene match: 8. CDR3 DNA sequence: TGTGCCAGCAGCCAAGATCGACAGGGCCTATCGAACACTGAAGCTTTCTTT. It yields the protein CASSQDRQGLSNTEAFF.

This chain links TRBV28 with TRBJ2-3; 8 bases match TRBD2. The germline CDR1 and CDR2 sequences are MDHEN and SYDVKM. This CDR3 comprises 16 residues. V was clipped by 3 bases and J by 4 bases; unmatched bases: 9. The CDR3 here is CASSFSSSGSSDTQYF. CDR3 in DNA: TGTGCCAGCAGTTTCAGTTCGAGCGGGAGCTCAGATACGCAGTATTTT.

This sequence joins TRBV9 and TRBJ2-3; TRBD2 agrees at 10 bases. The CDR3 is made up of 16 amino acids. Germline V gene sequence: CDR1 SGDLS, CDR2 YYNGEE. V shed 0 bases, J shed 1 base, and the junction held 2 bases outside the gene matches. The CDR3 loop is CASSVESGRGTDTQYF. The CDR3 DNA follows: TGTGCCAGCAGCGTAGAGAGCGGGAGGGGCACAGATACGCAGTATTTT. The full variable domain, its missing parts supplied by reference TRBV9 and TRBJ2-3, is DSGVTQTPKHLITATGQRVTLRCSPRSGDLSVYWYQQSLDQGLQFLIQYYNGEERAKGNILERFSAQQFPDLHSELNLSSLELGDSALYFCASSVESGRGTDTQYFGPGTRLTVL.

The chain recombines TRBV11-3 with TRBJ2-4; TRBD1 is a possible D gene (6 bases). V lost 8 bases and J 9 bases, leaving 14 bases between the germline ends. The length of the CDR3 is 12 residues. Germline V gene lookup returns CDR1 SGHNT and CDR2 YENEEA. Here the CDR3 reads CASPGQLCIQYF. The CDR3 bases are TGTGCCAGCCCTGGACAGTTATGCATTCAGTACTTC.

This chain joins TRBV28 and TRBJ2-5; D is unclear. This CDR3 comprises 11 residues. Germline lookup yields CDR1 MDHEN and CDR2 SYDVKM. Between the trimmed V and J ends, which lost 10 bases and 2 bases, there was a span of 8 bases. CDR3 loop: CAIGTQETQYF. The CDR3 nucleotides read TGTGCCATTGGTACTCAAGAGACCCAGTACTTC.

The sample holds a few counts of this clone. The V gene is TRBV9, the J gene TRBJ2-7, with D unresolved. Trimming took off 4 bases at V and 2 bases at J, with 10 bases between the two ends. This CDR3 has 13 amino acids. Germline V gives CDR1 SGDLS, CDR2 YYNGEE. Here the CDR3 DNA reads TGTGCCAGCAGCACCGGGTCCCCCTACGAGCAGTACTTC. Its protein product is CASSTGSPYEQYF.

This chain joins TRBV7-9 and TRBJ2-5, with D maybe TRBD2 (6 bases). CDR1 is SEHNR, CDR2 FQNEAQ, per germline (reference sequence). The CDR3 loop spans 14 amino acids. V was pared by 5 bases and J by 2 bases, with 12 bases between. CDR3: CASSPRGRQETQYF. As DNA, the CDR3 is TGTGCCAGCAGCCCTCGGGGGAGACAAGAGACCCAGTACTTC. Based on the CDR3 plus reference TRBV7-9 and TRBJ2-5, the full variable domain is DTGVSQNPRHKITKRGQNVTFRCDPISEHNRLYWYRQTLGQGPEFLTYFQNEAQLEKSRLLSDRFSAERPKGSFSTLEIQRTEQGDSAMYLCASSPRGRQETQYFGPGTRLLVL.

The V gene is TRBV10-1, the J gene TRBJ1-1; no firm D call. Germline lookup yields CDR1 WNHNN and CDR2 SYGVQD (reference sequence). The V and J ends lost 7 bases and 5 bases respectively, with 11 bases between them. The CDR3 has 12 residues. The CDR3 loop reads CASNRRDTEAFF. In DNA, the CDR3 is TGCGCCAGCAATAGGAGGGATACTGAAGCTTTCTTT.

There are a few counts of this clone. The chain couples TRBV5-1 to TRBJ1-3; tentative D call: TRBD1 (5 bases). Trimming removed 0 bases at V and 0 bases at J, with 13 bases between. Germline-derived CDR1 and CDR2 are SGHRS and YFSETQ. The CDR3 consists of 17 residues. This CDR3 is CASSLEGRVNSGNTIYF. The CDR3 DNA reads as TGCGCCAGCAGCTTGGAGGGCAGGGTAAACTCTGGAAACACCATATATTTT. Combining the CDR3 with reference TRBV5-1 and TRBJ1-3 gives the whole variable domain KAGVTQTPRYLIKTRGQQVTLSCSPISGHRSVSWYQQTPGQGLQFLFEYFSETQRNKGNFPGRFSGRQFSNSRSEMNVSTLELGDSALYLCASSLEGRVNSGNTIYFGEGSWLTVV.

V usage is TRBV19 and J usage is TRBJ2-3; TRBD1 matches at 12 bases. Germline CDR1 LNHDA, CDR2 SQIVND (reference sequence). There are 14 residues in the CDR3. V was clipped by 3 bases and J by 7 bases; unmatched bases: 2. In nucleotides, the CDR3 is TGTGCCAGTAGTATGGGACAGGGGGCTAATACGCAGTATTTT. It translates to CASSMGQGANTQYF.

The chain links TRBV7-2 to TRBJ2-2, with 10 bases fitting TRBD2. The CDR3 extends over 16 amino acids. Looked up from germline, CDR1 is SGHTA and CDR2 is FQGNSA. The V segment lost 5 bases and the J segment 7 bases; nucleotides outside the gene matches: 10. Written as DNA, the CDR3 is TGTGCCAGCAGCCGACAGCGGGGGGGCTGGGGCGGGGAGCTGTTTTTT. Protein product: CASSRQRGGWGGELFF.

The CDR3 here is CASSLDRDPYNSPLHF. The CDR3 bases are TGTGCCAGCAGCTTAGACAGGGATCCCTATAATTCACCCCTCCACTTT. The chain joins TRBV27 to TRBJ1-6; 7 bases align to TRBD1. The CDR3 has 16 amino acids. Germline V CDR1 and CDR2: MNHEY, SMNVEV (reference sequence). V dropped 6 bases and J dropped 2; count of bases not matched to a gene: 7.

This clone was detected only a few times. CDR3 sequence: CASRPGQGVAFF. In DNA, the CDR3 is TGTGCCAGCAGGCCGGGACAGGGTGTAGCTTTCTTT. The rearrangement links TRBV28 to TRBJ1-1; TRBD1 aligns across 9 bases. There are 12 residues in the CDR3. The germline CDR1 and CDR2 sequences are MDHEN and SYDVKM. J lost 10 bases, V lost 6 bases, and 6 bases had no gene match.

J is TRBJ2-3 and V is TRBV23-1, with D unresolved. TRBV23-1 falls under the ORF class, with uncertain function. V shed 7 bases and J shed 7 bases, with 9 bases lying between them. This CDR3 contains 11 residues. The CDR3 nucleotides read TGCGCCAGCAAAGACTTCCATACGCAGTATTTT. This encodes CASKDFHTQYF.

This sequence joins TRBV7-3 and TRBJ2-1; tentative D call: TRBD2 (6 bases). The ends were cut back, 9 bases at V and 6 bases at J, with 24 bases in the middle. The CDR3 is 16 residues long. Germline V gives CDR1 SGHTA, CDR2 FQGTGA. The CDR3 DNA follows: TGTGCCAGATTACTCGGCGGGGAGCCAACACTCAATGAGCAGTTCTTC. Protein product: CARLLGGEPTLNEQFF.

This clone was observed a single time. The chain links TRBV16 to TRBJ1-1, with TRBD1 as a possible D gene (6 bases). CDR1 is KGHSY, CDR2 FQNENV, per germline. CDR3 size: 15 residues. V lost 4 bases to trimming and J lost 1 base, with 13 bases between them. The CDR3 DNA reads TGTGCCAGCAGCCGGGGTGGGGGCGCGAACACTGAAGCTTTCTTT. As protein: CASSRGGGANTEAFF.